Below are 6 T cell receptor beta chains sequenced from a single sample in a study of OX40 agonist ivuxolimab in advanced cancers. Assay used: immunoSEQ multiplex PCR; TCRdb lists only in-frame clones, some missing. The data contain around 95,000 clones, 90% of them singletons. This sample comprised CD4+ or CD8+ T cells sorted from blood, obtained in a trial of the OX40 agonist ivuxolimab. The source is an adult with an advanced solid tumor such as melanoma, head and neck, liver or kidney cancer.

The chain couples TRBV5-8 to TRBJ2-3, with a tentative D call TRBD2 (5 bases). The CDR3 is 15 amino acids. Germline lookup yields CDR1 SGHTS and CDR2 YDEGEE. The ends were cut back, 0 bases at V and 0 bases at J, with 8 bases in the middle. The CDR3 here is CASSLVPGSTDTQYF. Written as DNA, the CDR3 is TGTGCCAGCAGCTTGGTTCCGGGAAGCACAGATACGCAGTATTTT.

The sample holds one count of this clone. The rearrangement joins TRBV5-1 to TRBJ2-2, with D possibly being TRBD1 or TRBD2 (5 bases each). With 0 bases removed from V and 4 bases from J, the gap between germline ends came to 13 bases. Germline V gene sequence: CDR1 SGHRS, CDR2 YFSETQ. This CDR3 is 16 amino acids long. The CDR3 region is CASSLEWGSGTGELFF. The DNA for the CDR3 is TGCGCCAGCAGCTTGGAGTGGGGGAGTGGCACCGGGGAGCTGTTTTTT.

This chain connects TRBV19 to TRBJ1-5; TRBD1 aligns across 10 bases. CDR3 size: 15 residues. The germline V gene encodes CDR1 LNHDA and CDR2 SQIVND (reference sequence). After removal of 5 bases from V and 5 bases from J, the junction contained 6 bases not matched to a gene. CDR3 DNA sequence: TGTGCCAGTAGTTTCCGACAGGGGGCTTATCAGCCCCAGCATTTT. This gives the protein CASSFRQGAYQPQHF.

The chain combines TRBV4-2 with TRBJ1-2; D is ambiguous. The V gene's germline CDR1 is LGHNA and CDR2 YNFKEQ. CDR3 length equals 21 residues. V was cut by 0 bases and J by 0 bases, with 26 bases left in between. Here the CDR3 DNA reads TGTGCCAGCAGCCAAGATCGAGGAGGCGGGCGGAGGGCCGGAGCTAACTATGGCTACACCTTC. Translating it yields CASSQDRGGGRRAGANYGYTF.

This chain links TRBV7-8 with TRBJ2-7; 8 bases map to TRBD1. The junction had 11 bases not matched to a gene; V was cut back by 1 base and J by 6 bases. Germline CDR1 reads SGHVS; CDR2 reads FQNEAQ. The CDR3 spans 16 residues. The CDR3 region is CASSLVMGQARTEQYF. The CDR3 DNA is TGTGCCAGCAGCTTAGTGATGGGACAGGCTCGAACCGAGCAGTACTTC.

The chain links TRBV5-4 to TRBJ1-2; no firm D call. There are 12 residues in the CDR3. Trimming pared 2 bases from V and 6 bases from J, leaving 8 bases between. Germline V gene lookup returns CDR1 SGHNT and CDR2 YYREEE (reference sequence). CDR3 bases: TGTGCCAGCAGCTTTTTAAGGGATGGCTACACCTTC. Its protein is CASSFLRDGYTF.